One sample yielded the 20 T cell receptor beta chains listed below, sequenced in a study of T cell responses to AZD1222 COVID-19 vaccine. Generated by immunoSEQ multiplex PCR, the TCRdb table keeps only in-frame clones and is missing some. Among about 260,000 clones listed, approximately 95% were seen once. Sequencing was performed on peripheral blood, taken on day 0 of AZD1222 vaccination. The receptor set was obtained from an adult in good health.

V gene TRBV25-1 combines with J gene TRBJ1-1, with 9 bases identical to TRBD1. CDR3 length: 14 residues. Losses at the gene ends were 8 bases for V and 4 bases for J; bases not matched to a gene: 8. Germline V gene sequence: CDR1 MGHDK, CDR2 SYGVNS. The CDR3 sequence is CASAGTGSVTEAFF. In DNA form, the CDR3 reads TGTGCCAGCGCCGGGACAGGGTCGGTCACTGAAGCTTTCTTT.

The V gene is TRBV7-9, the J gene TRBJ1-4; 9 bases are shared with TRBD1. CDR1 and CDR2 from the germline V gene are SEHNR and FQNEAQ (reference sequence). J lost 2 bases, V lost 1 base, and 8 bases had no gene match. The CDR3 runs to 18 residues. The CDR3 spells CASSLERGGTGTNEKLFF. The CDR3 DNA sequence: TGTGCCAGCAGCTTAGAACGAGGAGGGACAGGGACTAATGAAAAACTGTTTTTT. Using reference TRBV7-9 and TRBJ1-4 for the parts outside the CDR3, the full variable domain is DTGVSQNPRHKITKRGQNVTFRCDPISEHNRLYWYRQTLGQGPEFLTYFQNEAQLEKSRLLSDRFSAERPKGSFSTLEIQRTEQGDSAMYLCASSLERGGTGTNEKLFFGSGTQLSVL.

This chain connects TRBV18 to TRBJ2-2; D uncertain. Germline CDR1 reads KGHSH; CDR2 reads LQKENI. Between the trimmed V and J ends, which lost 5 bases and 1 base, there was a span of 5 bases. The CDR3 spans 13 residues. The CDR3 loop is CASSNGNTGELFF. The DNA for the CDR3 is TGTGCCAGCTCAAATGGGAACACCGGGGAGCTGTTTTTT.

The chain has TRBV7-9 and TRBJ1-5; TRBD1 is a possible D gene (5 bases). This CDR3 has 13 amino acids. CDR1 is SEHNR and CDR2 is FQNEAQ in the germline V gene (reference sequence). V lost 6 bases, J lost 4 bases, and 10 bases lay in between. CDR3 loop: CASSTGGNQPQHF. CDR3 bases: TGTGCCAGCAGTACAGGAGGGAATCAGCCCCAGCATTTT.

The chain recombines TRBV14 with TRBJ2-2; no clear D gene. Germline V gives CDR1 SGHDN, CDR2 FVKESK. The CDR3 is 14 residues long. V shed 1 base and J shed 3 bases, with 6 bases lying between them. CDR3 loop: CASSQVQYTGELFF. The DNA for the CDR3 is TGTGCCAGCAGCCAAGTACAATACACCGGGGAGCTGTTTTTT.

The chain couples TRBV3-1 (or the pseudogene TRBV3-2) to TRBJ2-2, with D possibly matching TRBD1 (6 bases). The CDR3 runs 15 residues. CDR1 and CDR2 from the germline V gene are LGHDT and YNNKEL (reference sequence). Between the trimmed V and J ends, which lost 5 bases and 5 bases, there was a span of 15 bases. CDR3 sequence (DNA): TGTGCCAGCAGCTCCAGGGGCGTAGGGACCGGGGAGCTGTTTTTT. It specifies CASSSRGVGTGELFF.

The chain links TRBV5-6 to TRBJ2-7; D remains ambiguous. CDR3 length equals 14 residues. Germline CDR1 reads SGHDT; CDR2 reads YYEEEE. Deletions cut 0 bases from V and 4 bases from J, with 11 bases between. The CDR3 protein is CASSLGFGGYEQYF. As DNA, the CDR3 is TGTGCCAGCAGCTTGGGCTTCGGCGGTTACGAGCAGTACTTC. Looking up the rest from reference TRBV5-6 and TRBJ2-7 gives the full variable domain: DAGVTQSPTHLIKTRGQQVTLRCSPKSGHDTVSWYQQALGQGPQFIFQYYEEEERQRGNFPDRFSGHQFPNYSSELNVNALLLGDSALYLCASSLGFGGYEQYFGPGTRLTVT.

This chain links TRBV28 with TRBJ2-3; D may be TRBD2 (6 bases). Trimming removed 8 bases at V and 0 bases at J, with 15 bases between. Germline values: CDR1 MDHEN, CDR2 SYDVKM. There are 15 residues in the CDR3. DNA of the CDR3: TGTGCCAGCGTTACCGCCGGGACTAGCACAGATACGCAGTATTTT. Translated, it gives CASVTAGTSTDTQYF. Complete variable domain (other parts from reference TRBV28 and TRBJ2-3): DVKVTQSSRYLVKRTGEKVFLECVQDMDHENMFWYRQDPGLGLRLIYFSYDVKMKEKGDIPEGYSVSREKKERFSLILESASTNQTSMYLCASVTAGTSTDTQYFGPGTRLTVL.

Of note for this clone: At one boundary the junction diverges from the germline segment, which might be a read error. The rearrangement uses TRBV7-7 and TRBJ2-2, with D maybe TRBD1 (5 bases). The CDR3 spans 13 residues. Germline V gene sequence: CDR1 SSHAT, CDR2 FNYEAQ (reference sequence). CDR3 bases: TGTGCTAGCAGCCTCGACAGACTCGGGGAGCTGTTTTTT. Protein product: CASSLDRLGELFF.

The V call is TRBV5-4, the J call TRBJ2-3; maybe TRBD1 (5 bases). The CDR3 contains 15 residues. V lost 1 base and J lost 4, with 13 bases in between. Per germline, CDR1 SGHNT and CDR2 YYREEE (reference sequence). The CDR3 DNA sequence: TGTGCCAGCAGCTTGCCAGGGATTAAATCAGATACGCAGTATTTT. It is translated as CASSLPGIKSDTQYF.

The rearrangement uses TRBV6-5 and TRBJ1-5; no clear D. The germline V and J ends were trimmed by 6 bases and 1 base, with 7 bases remaining between them. Germline V CDR1 and CDR2: MNHEY, SVGAGI. The CDR3 loop spans 13 amino acids. The CDR3: CASSDKSNQPQHF. The CDR3 DNA reads as TGTGCCAGCAGCGACAAAAGCAATCAGCCCCAGCATTTT.

The genes are TRBV3-1 (or the pseudogene TRBV3-2) and TRBJ1-4; possibly TRBD1 for D (6 bases). Trimming stripped 3 bases from V and 1 base from J, with 9 bases between. This CDR3 comprises 15 residues. From germline, CDR1 is LGHDT and CDR2 YNNKEL (reference sequence). The CDR3: CASSQTGGTNEKLFF. In DNA, the CDR3 is TGTGCCAGCAGCCAGACAGGAGGAACTAATGAAAAACTGTTTTTT.

The V and J genes are TRBV6-5 and TRBJ2-2; 10 bases match TRBD1. CDR3 size: 14 residues. Germline trimming cut 5 bases from V and 8 bases from J; bases unmatched to any gene: 5. CDR1 and CDR2 (germline): MNHEY, SVGAGI. CDR3 amino acids: CASSQDRGRGELFF. In nucleotides, the CDR3 is TGTGCCAGCAGTCAGGACAGGGGGAGGGGGGAGCTGTTTTTT.

This chain joins TRBV2 and TRBJ1-1; perhaps TRBD1 as D (6 bases). The germline V gene has CDR1 SNHLY and CDR2 FYNNEI. The CDR3 covers 14 residues. V lost 3 bases to trimming and J lost 0 bases, with 8 bases between them. The CDR3 bases are TGTGCCAGCAGTGAGCAGGGGATGAACACTGAAGCTTTCTTT. Protein: CASSEQGMNTEAFF.

This chain joins TRBV6-2 or TRBV6-3 and TRBJ2-1, with unresolved D. Germline loops: CDR1 MNHEY, CDR2 SVGEGT. V lost 0 bases and J 7 bases, leaving 16 bases between the germline ends. This CDR3 comprises 16 residues. CDR3 DNA sequence: TGTGCCAGCAGTTACTCAACCCGGATAGGGAATAATGAGCAGTTCTTC. Translation gives CASSYSTRIGNNEQFF.

This chain uses TRBV20-1 with TRBJ1-1, with D perhaps TRBD1 (6 bases). CDR1 DFQATT and CDR2 SNEGSKA come from the germline V gene (reference sequence). The CDR3 loop spans 14 amino acids. V shed 3 bases and J shed 0 bases, with 11 bases lying between them. CDR3 coding DNA: TGCAGTGCTAGTTCGGGGGGCTTGAACACTGAAGCTTTCTTT. Translation: CSASSGGLNTEAFF.

The chain has TRBV10-3 and TRBJ1-2, with D tentatively TRBD1 (5 bases). The germline gives CDR1 ENHRY, CDR2 SYGVKD. The CDR3 extends over 13 amino acids. V was shortened by 10 bases and J by 0 bases, with 12 bases between the two germline ends. The CDR3 sequence is CATTKGTNYGYTF. Written as DNA, the CDR3 is TGTGCCACAACCAAGGGGACTAACTATGGCTACACCTTC.

About this clone: This specimen includes other DNA sequences encoding the same CDR3. The gene calls are TRBV18 and TRBJ2-7; D is unresolved. Germline assignment: CDR1 KGHSH and CDR2 LQKENI. CDR3 length: 12 residues. Trimming removed 3 bases at V and 0 bases at J, with 3 bases between. CDR3 loop: CASSPSSYEQYF. In DNA, the CDR3 is TGTGCCAGCTCACCTAGCTCCTACGAGCAGTACTTC.

Worth noting for this clone: In the same sample, other DNA sequences code for this CDR3. The genes are TRBV3-1 (or the pseudogene TRBV3-2) and TRBJ2-7, with D uncertain. Germline CDR1 is LGHDT and CDR2 is YNNKEL (reference sequence). The CDR3 contains 11 residues. Trimming shortened V by 3 bases and J by 6 bases, and 6 bases separated the two germline ends. In DNA, the CDR3 is TGTGCCAGCAGCCAGGTGGGCGAGCAGTACTTC. Amino acid sequence: CASSQVGEQYF.

This clone was detected once. J is TRBJ2-2 and V is TRBV2, with 8 bases fitting TRBD2. The CDR3 is 14 amino acids. The V and J ends lost 9 bases and 6 bases, in that order; junction bases with no gene match: 9. Germline V lookup: CDR1 SNHLY, CDR2 FYNNEI. The CDR3 here is CASTGTSTAGELFF. The CDR3 DNA reads as TGTGCCAGTACCGGGACTAGTACGGCCGGGGAGCTGTTTTTT.